This record looks at one T cell receptor (beta chain) sequence and its context. There is no known antigen for this receptor. The record has no base qualities; no much larger clone is one base away. Genomic DNA was extracted with the Qiagen DNeasy kit from unsorted PBMCs and from negatively selected CD4+ and CD8+ fractions. TCR beta CDR3 regions were subjected to amplification by immunoSEQ multiplex PCR with primers that anneal to V and J segments. A synthetic immune receptor repertoire was used to minimize amplification bias, and remaining bias was computationally removed after sequencing. The paper's data handling went like this. Repertoire diversity was quantified as the Shannon entropy index using custom Python scripts. The unsorted, CD4+ and CD8+ repertoires were each analyzed separately, with the exception of combined analyses, where CD4+ and CD8+ sequences were merged in silico. A clone was considered expanded if an increase in frequency of at least 2-fold after treatment relative to C1D1 was found, and a pseudocount of 0.5 was applied to clones undetected at baseline. Clones with 0 or 1 copy at C1D1 were classified as singleton clones, and clones with 2 or more copies were classified as non-singleton clones. Clones expanded in unsorted samples were labelled as CD4+, CD8+ or unknown by matching protein sequences in sorted samples from the same patient. Wilcoxon tests on paired samples were used to test changes in diversity from C1D1 to C4D1. TCRdb stores this immuneACCESS table with in-frame sequences only. Part of the clones is absent; in the studies checked, under half of the shortfall reflects unresolved V genes, and no reason is known for the rest. V, J and clone size reflect that table, while D and trimming were determined from the DNA. This sample comprises about 94,000 clones, roughly 89% of them detected only once. The biggest ten clones account for about 10% of the sample.

This entry is derived from a study of PD-1 blockade in classical Hodgkin lymphoma (dated by TCRdb to about 2020). At the level of the whole study: Nivolumab dosing was 3 mg/kg intravenously every 2 weeks, continuing until either disease progression or unacceptable toxicity. To define a peripheral blood immune signature of response to PD-1 blockade in classical Hodgkin lymphoma, the study combined TCR beta sequencing with CyTOF.

Overall study results and their limits: Diversity was lower in patients who began nivolumab less than 1 year after ASCT, so these patients were left out of later analyses to avoid confounding by immune reconstitution. The study covered only a single clinical trial cohort, and the causes of the repertoire differences, possibly disease activity or prior therapy, were still not defined. Trial patients achieving complete response had baseline diversity similar to newly diagnosed patients, whereas partial responders and progressors had significantly lower diversity. Newly diagnosed patients were reported to have lower baseline TCR diversity than healthy donors, and relapsed/refractory patients were reported to have lower baseline TCR diversity still. A significant rise by C4D1 was seen in CD4+ but not CD8+ TCR diversity (p=0.0027 vs p=0.16), with the rise being most apparent in complete responders (p=0.02).

The sample's time point label is to be understood as: cycle 2 day 1 (C2D1) of nivolumab. Every trial patient had relapsed after autologous stem cell transplantation, and cohorts A, B and C differed in prior brentuximab vedotin exposure. The trial cohort was composed of roughly 60 patients with relapsed/refractory classical Hodgkin lymphoma, for whom complete response, partial response or progressive disease was recorded as best overall response. In the multi-cohort phase II CheckMate 205 trial, trial patients received single-agent nivolumab. Best overall response was determined by an independent review committee according to the 2007 International Working Group response criteria. Trial PBMCs were obtained immediately prior to nivolumab initiation (C1D1) and on therapy at cycle 2 day 1 and cycle 4 day 1. Peripheral blood was collected in 8 mL Vacutainer Cell Preparation Tubes, from which PBMCs were isolated by centrifugation and then cryopreserved.

The CDR3 holds 13 amino acids from the cysteine to the phenylalanine. Here the CDR3 DNA is all that survives: 39 bases in frame from base 1. A distance of 6 bases separates the germline ends of V and J, which lose 3 bases and 3 bases respectively. Taken from the germline V gene, the CDR1 and CDR2 loops are SGHAT and FQNNGV. The chain is assembled from TRBV11-2 and TRBJ2-1; the D gene cannot be named for sure. The TCR comes from a human donor with classical Hodgkin lymphoma. The specimen was peripheral blood mononuclear cells (PBMCs), collected before the second cycle of nivolumab. CDR3 protein: CASSFGHYNEQFF. The sequenced DNA: TGTGCCAGCAGCTTTGGCCACTACAATGAGCAGTTCTTC.